The 20 T cell receptor beta chains below were found in one sample sequenced in a study of T cell responses to AZD1222 COVID-19 vaccine. Some clones are missing from TCRdb's copy, which holds only in-frame ones; the method was immunoSEQ multiplex PCR. The table lists roughly 150,000 clones, 87% of them singletons, with roughly 9.7% in the top ten. Material: peripheral blood, obtained 28 days after the second AZD1222 dose. These receptors were taken from an adult who received the AZD1222 COVID-19 vaccine.

V gene TRBV7-2 combines with J gene TRBJ2-2; 9 bases fit TRBD1. CDR1 is SGHTA and CDR2 is FQGNSA in the germline V gene. V shed 1 base and J 0 bases; nucleotides not matched to a gene: 0. The CDR3 totals 16 residues. CDR3 amino acids: CASSLGTGANTGELFF. CDR3 in DNA: TGTGCCAGCAGCTTAGGGACAGGGGCGAACACCGGGGAGCTGTTTTTT.

The genes are TRBV9 and TRBJ2-7; D gene ambiguous. V was pared by 4 bases and J by 6 bases, with 17 bases between. The length of the CDR3 is 14 residues. Germline loops: CDR1 SGDLS, CDR2 YYNGEE. CDR3 DNA: TGTGCCAGCAGCTCCGACGTAGGCGTGGGCGAGCAGTACTTC. This sequence encodes CASSSDVGVGEQYF. Drawing the rest from reference TRBV9 and TRBJ2-7, the complete variable domain is DSGVTQTPKHLITATGQRVTLRCSPRSGDLSVYWYQQSLDQGLQFLIQYYNGEERAKGNILERFSAQQFPDLHSELNLSSLELGDSALYFCASSSDVGVGEQYFGPGTRLTVT.

The chain couples TRBV18 to TRBJ2-1; 11 bases agree with TRBD2. CDR1 is KGHSH, CDR2 LQKENI, per germline. The CDR3 is made up of 15 amino acids. V was pared by 4 bases and J by 7 bases, with 6 bases of the junction left unmatched. CDR3 region: CASSLLAGGLNEQFF. The CDR3 region has the DNA TGTGCCAGCTCACTTTTAGCGGGAGGGTTGAATGAGCAGTTCTTC.

Details on this clone: Its ends do not fully match the called genes, so a read error is possible. The chain recombines TRBV5-1 with TRBJ1-1; no reliable D call. Germline lookup yields CDR1 SGHRS and CDR2 YFSETQ. CDR3 length: 11 amino acids. The CDR3 DNA follows: TGCGCCAGCAGTTTGGACACTGAAGCTTTCTTT. As protein: CASSLDTEAFF.

The J gene is TRBJ2-5, the V gene TRBV11-2; D possibly corresponds to TRBD2 (6 bases). The CDR3 totals 15 residues. V lost 7 bases and J 4 bases, leaving 19 bases between the germline ends. Germline CDR1 reads SGHAT; CDR2 reads FQNNGV. In DNA, the CDR3 is TGTGCCAGCACCCAAGGCGCGGGAATTCGAGAGACCCAGTACTTC. This gives the protein CASTQGAGIRETQYF.

The CDR3 loop is CASSSRGTSGMNTGELFF. The DNA of the CDR3 is TGTGCCAGCAGTTCCCGAGGGACTAGCGGAATGAACACCGGGGAGCTGTTTTTT. The chain joins TRBV25-1 to TRBJ2-2; 11 bases are a match to TRBD2. Germline V gives CDR1 MGHDK, CDR2 SYGVNS. Trimming removed 5 bases from V and 1 base from J; junction bases left unmatched: 9. The CDR3 loop spans 18 amino acids.

V usage is TRBV30 and J usage is TRBJ1-5; maybe TRBD1 (5 bases). Germline V gives CDR1 GTSNPN, CDR2 SVGIG (reference sequence). V was cut by 5 bases and J by 3 bases, with 11 bases left in between. The CDR3 contains 13 residues. The CDR3 DNA reads TGTGCCTGGGAGCAGGGCCACAATCAGCCCCAGCATTTT. Translated, it gives CAWEQGHNQPQHF.

The CDR3 reads CSVDTGGAGGNIQYF. The CDR3 DNA is TGCAGCGTGGACACAGGGGGCGCGGGTGGAAACATTCAGTACTTC. The chain carries TRBV29-1 and TRBJ2-4; 9 bases are shared with TRBD1. Germline V gene sequence: CDR1 SQVTM, CDR2 ANQGSEA. J gave up 6 bases and V 6 bases, and 12 bases lay outside the gene matches. The CDR3 runs 15 residues. The full variable domain, its missing parts supplied by reference TRBV29-1 and TRBJ2-4, is SAVISQKPSRDICQRGTSLTIQCQVDSQVTMMFWYRQQPGQSLTLIATANQGSEATYESGFVIDKFPISRPNLTFSTLTVSNMSPEDSSIYLCSVDTGGAGGNIQYFGAGTRLSVL.

This clone was found once. This chain links TRBV6-1 with TRBJ1-5; D unresolved. Between the trimmed V and J ends, which lost 0 bases and 4 bases, there was a span of 7 bases. Germline V lookup: CDR1 MNHNS, CDR2 SASEGT. The CDR3 consists of 14 residues. The CDR3 DNA sequence: TGTGCCAGCAGTGAAGCGAAGGGTAATCAGCCCCAGCATTTT. Translated: CASSEAKGNQPQHF.

This clone appeared a few times. The V call is TRBV27, the J call TRBJ2-7, with TRBD1 identical over 10 bases. This CDR3 has 15 amino acids. The V gene's germline CDR1 is MNHEY and CDR2 SMNVEV (reference sequence). Trimming at V came to 6 bases and at J to 4 bases, leaving 9 bases not matched to a gene. CDR3 nucleotide sequence: TGTGCCAGCAGCCCGGGACAGGGGACGCAATACGAGCAGTACTTC. Protein: CASSPGQGTQYEQYF.

This chain uses TRBV6-5 with TRBJ1-6; the match to TRBD1 covers 7 bases. V shed 6 bases, J shed 12 bases, and the junction held 8 bases outside the gene matches. This CDR3 spans 13 amino acids. The germline gives CDR1 MNHEY, CDR2 SVGAGI. CDR3 residues: CASRVDRDRPLHF. CDR3 sequence (DNA): TGTGCCAGCAGAGTTGACAGGGATCGACCCCTCCACTTT.

The chain recombines TRBV18 with TRBJ1-5; no firm D call. CDR3 length equals 15 residues. Looked up from germline, CDR1 is KGHSH and CDR2 is LQKENI. The V and J ends lost 6 bases and 1 base respectively, with 13 bases between them. Written as DNA, the CDR3 is TGTGCCAGCTCCCCTAGTCGGCTGAGCAATCAGCCCCAGCATTTT. Amino acid sequence: CASSPSRLSNQPQHF.

The CDR3 DNA reads TGTGCCAGCAGCAAAGCAGGCAGACAGGGAAAGACACGCCAGCCCCAGCATTTT. It encodes CASSKAGRQGKTRQPQHF. This chain joins TRBV21-1 and TRBJ1-5; TRBD1 is taken as the D call from the table, unchecked against the DNA. TRBV21-1 counts as a pseudogene. The CDR3 has 18 amino acids.

About this clone: Other DNA sequences within the sample encode an identical CDR3. The rearrangement links TRBV29-1 to TRBJ1-1; D perhaps matches TRBD1 (5 bases). The V gene lost 7 bases and the J gene lost 5 bases, with 11 bases spanning the gap. CDR1 and CDR2 (germline): SQVTM, ANQGSEA. The CDR3 has 11 residues. DNA for the CDR3: TGCAGCGCGAGAAGGGGTACTGAAGCTTTCTTT. It yields the protein CSARRGTEAFF.

This clone has a single count. V gene TRBV7-9 combines with J gene TRBJ2-2, with D maybe TRBD2 (5 bases). V was clipped by 5 bases and J by 3 bases, with 10 bases between them. CDR1 and CDR2 from the germline V gene are SEHNR and FQNEAQ (reference sequence). This CDR3 comprises 14 residues. CDR3 sequence: CASSPTRDTGELFF. In DNA, the CDR3 is TGTGCCAGCAGCCCTACTAGGGACACCGGGGAGCTGTTTTTT.

The chain employs TRBV11-2 and TRBJ2-2; D is unclear. Germline values: CDR1 SGHAT, CDR2 FQNNGV. The CDR3 is made up of 18 amino acids. Trimming removed 6 bases at V and 1 base at J, with 21 bases between. CDR3 protein: CASRSYAFRGENTGELFF. Here the CDR3 DNA reads TGTGCCAGCAGGTCTTACGCCTTTCGCGGTGAGAACACCGGGGAGCTGTTTTTT.

This clone came up once. The chain is built from TRBV5-4 and TRBJ2-5, with D maybe TRBD1 (6 bases). V lost 3 bases and J 3 bases, leaving 9 bases between the germline ends. Germline CDR1 SGHNT, CDR2 YYREEE (reference sequence). The CDR3 runs 13 residues. In nucleotides, the CDR3 is TGTGCCAGCAGCTCCCCAGGGGAAGAGACCCAGTACTTC. This translates into CASSSPGEETQYF.

This rearrangement joins TRBV7-9 to TRBJ1-2; no reliable D call. Trimming took off 1 base at V and 7 bases at J, with 10 bases between the two ends. In germline, CDR1 is SEHNR, CDR2 FQNEAQ (reference sequence). This CDR3 comprises 13 residues. Written as DNA, the CDR3 is TGTGCCAGCAGCTTAGGCAGCAAGGGTGGCTACACCTTC. As protein: CASSLGSKGGYTF.

This chain links TRBV6-2 or TRBV6-3 with TRBJ1-1; D gene unclear. This CDR3 region has 12 residues. The germline gives CDR1 MNHEY, CDR2 SVGEGT. Deletions cut 6 bases from V and 11 bases from J, with 16 bases between. The CDR3 sequence: CASSSTKGRAFF. CDR3 nucleotide sequence: TGTGCCAGCAGCTCTACAAAGGGAAGGGCTTTCTTT.

On this clone: Other DNA sequences from this sample encode an identical CDR3 as well. The rearrangement links TRBV28 to TRBJ2-7; D is ambiguous. In germline, CDR1 is MDHEN, CDR2 SYDVKM. CDR3 length: 10 amino acids. V was cut by 5 bases and J by 4 bases, with 3 bases left in between. The CDR3 bases are TGTGCCAGCAGTCGGTACGAGCAGTACTTC. Translated: CASSRYEQYF.